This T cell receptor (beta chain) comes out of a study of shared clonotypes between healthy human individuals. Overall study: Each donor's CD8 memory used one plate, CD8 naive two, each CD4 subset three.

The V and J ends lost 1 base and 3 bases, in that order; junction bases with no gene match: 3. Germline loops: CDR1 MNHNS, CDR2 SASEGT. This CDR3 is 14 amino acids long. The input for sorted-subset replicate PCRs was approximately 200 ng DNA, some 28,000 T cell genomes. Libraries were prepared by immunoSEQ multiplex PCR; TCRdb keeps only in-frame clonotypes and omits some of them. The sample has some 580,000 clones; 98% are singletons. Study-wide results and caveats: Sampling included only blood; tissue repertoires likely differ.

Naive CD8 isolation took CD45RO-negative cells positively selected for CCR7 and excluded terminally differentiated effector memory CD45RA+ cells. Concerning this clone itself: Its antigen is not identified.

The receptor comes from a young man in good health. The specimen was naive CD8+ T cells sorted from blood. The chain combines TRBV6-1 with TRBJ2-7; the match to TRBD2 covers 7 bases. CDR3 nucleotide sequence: TGTGCCAGCAGTGAAGGGAGCGGGAACTACGAGCAGTACTTC. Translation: CASSEGSGNYEQYF.